Presented here are 20 T cell receptor beta chains from one specimen sequenced in a study of T cells in Graves' hyperthyroidism and ophthalmopathy. The CDR3 regions of TCR beta were amplified from RNA transcripts. TCR CDR3 underwent first-round RT-PCR with the HTBI primer set. TCRdb analysed the multiplex PCR reads with MiXCR anew, one entry per CDR3 protein. This table holds 300,000 to 450,000 distinct CDR3 sequences, roughly 20% found once. The sample was blood. The receptors were gathered from a woman aged 40 to 50 with Graves' ophthalmopathy.

Turning to this clonotype: A much more abundant neighbour one base away suggests this may be a read error. The CDR3 carries no conserved terminal phenylalanine or tryptophan, so it likely arises from a read error. The CDR3 reads CASSVENQPQHL. The CDR3 DNA reads as TGTGCCAGCAGCGTAGAAAATCAGCCCCAGCATCTT. The rearrangement uses TRBV5-6 and TRBJ1-5; D not certain. Trimming left V 4 bases short and J 4 bases short, with 6 bases between. This CDR3 contains 12 residues. Germline values: CDR1 SGHDT, CDR2 YYEEEE.

The V call is TRBV7-2, the J call TRBJ2-5; D is perhaps TRBD2 (6 bases). CDR1 is SGHTA and CDR2 is FQGNSA in the germline V gene. Trimming removed 6 bases at V and 5 bases at J, with 16 bases between. This CDR3 comprises 14 residues. The CDR3 is CASSGRESAETQYF. CDR3 bases: TGTGCCAGCAGTGGTCGGGAGAGTGCGGAGACCCAGTACTTC.

This clonotype was counted ten times or more. The gene calls are TRBV6-1 and TRBJ1-1; D is ambiguous. V was shortened by 6 bases and J by 0 bases, with 5 bases between the two germline ends. The CDR3 is 12 residues long. CDR1 MNHNS and CDR2 SASEGT come from the germline V gene. The CDR3 protein is CASSEMNTEAFF. The CDR3 coding sequence is TGTGCCAGCAGCGAGATGAACACTGAAGCTTTCTTT.

Ten or more counts support this clonotype. This chain connects TRBV5-1 to TRBJ1-2; possible D gene TRBD1, 5 bases. This CDR3 contains 18 residues. V lost 3 bases, J lost 3 bases, and 24 bases lay in between. CDR1 and CDR2 (germline): SGHRS, YFSETQ. The chain's CDR3 is CASSSWGSRASGHYGYTF. In DNA, the CDR3 is TGCGCCAGCAGCTCTTGGGGCAGTCGGGCCTCGGGGCACTATGGCTACACCTTC.

This clonotype was picked up many times. The chain uses TRBV28 and TRBJ1-4; 8 nucleotides agree with TRBD1. The CDR3 contains 15 residues. The germline V gene encodes CDR1 MDHEN and CDR2 SYDVKM. V trimming: 5 bases; J trimming: 8 bases; junction bases outside the gene matches: 10. The CDR3 here is CASSPEQGGREKLFF. The CDR3 DNA sequence: TGTGCCAGCAGTCCTGAACAGGGGGGGAGGGAAAAACTGTTTTTT.

Concerning this clonotype itself: A read error may produce the germline difference seen at one junction end. The V gene is TRBV5-1, the J gene TRBJ2-2, with D perhaps TRBD1 or TRBD2 (5 bases each). The CDR3 has 14 amino acids. Germline loops: CDR1 SGHRS, CDR2 YFSETQ. The CDR3 DNA reads as TGCGCCAGCAGCTTGGACAGGTCGACCGGGGAGCTGTCTTTT. It translates to CASSLDRSTGELSF.

This clonotype has ten or more counts. The rearrangement links TRBV12-3 or TRBV12-4 to TRBJ2-5, with 8 bases lining up with TRBD1. The CDR3 runs to 16 residues. V gave up 5 bases and J gave up 5 bases; unmatched junction bases: 13. The CDR3 spells CASSPHSGGYSETQYF. DNA of the CDR3: TGTGCCAGCAGTCCACACTCAGGGGGCTATTCGGAGACCCAGTACTTC.

This clonotype has at least ten counts. The genes are TRBV12-3 or TRBV12-4 and TRBJ1-5; D uncertain. CDR3 length: 15 amino acids. Trimming left V 0 bases short and J 3 bases short, with 9 bases between. The CDR3 is CASSLAGGANQPQHF. In nucleotides, the CDR3 is TGTGCCAGCAGTTTAGCAGGCGGAGCCAATCAGCCCCAGCATTTT.

The genes are TRBV30 and TRBJ1-1; D is uncertain. Per germline, CDR1 GTSNPN and CDR2 SVGIG (reference sequence). The CDR3 loop spans 13 amino acids. Trimming left V 0 bases short and J 4 bases short, with 9 bases between. The CDR3 DNA is TGTGCCTGGAGTGTGGGAGACTTCACTGAAGCTTTCTTT. It codes for CAWSVGDFTEAFF.

This clonotype was counted only a few times. The rearrangement joins TRBV12-3 or TRBV12-4 to TRBJ2-7; 10 nucleotides line up with TRBD1. V lost 6 bases to trimming and J lost 2 bases; unmatched junction nucleotides: 7. This CDR3 comprises 15 residues. The CDR3 DNA sequence: TGTGCCAGCAGGCCCGGGACAGGGGAGACCTACGAGCAGTACTTC. It yields the protein CASRPGTGETYEQYF.

V and J are TRBV2 and TRBJ1-5, with a possible D match to TRBD1 (5 bases). Germline CDR1 and CDR2: SNHLY and FYNNEI. V was cut by 3 bases and J by 4 bases, with 10 bases left in between. The CDR3 loop spans 14 amino acids. The DNA for the CDR3 is TGTGCCAGCAGTGAGATCAAGGGGAATCAGCCCCAGCATTTT. This sequence encodes CASSEIKGNQPQHF. Full variable domain (rest looked up from reference TRBV2 and TRBJ1-5): EPEVTQTPSHQVTQMGQEVILRCVPISNHLYFYWYRQILGQKVEFLVSFYNNEISEKSEIFDDQFSVERPDGSNFTLKIRSTKLEDSAMYFCASSEIKGNQPQHFGDGTRLSIL.

There are many counts of this clonotype. This chain uses TRBV12-3 or TRBV12-4 with TRBJ2-3; 9 bases are a match to TRBD1. V dropped 6 bases and J dropped 0; count of bases not matched to a gene: 10. The length of the CDR3 is 17 residues. The CDR3 loop is CASSPLGQGPSTDTQYF. DNA for the CDR3: TGTGCCAGCAGCCCCCTGGGACAGGGTCCAAGCACAGATACGCAGTATTTT.

With respect to this clonotype: Since a much larger clone is just one base distant, this may be a read error. The chain employs TRBV28 and TRBJ1-1; no reliable D call. Germline V gene data show CDR1 as MDHEN and CDR2 as SYDVKM. Trimming stripped 7 bases from V and 12 bases from J, with 18 bases between. CDR3 size: 12 residues. In nucleotides, the CDR3 is TGTGCCAGCAACCCCCCGGCGACGGAAACTTTCTTT. It codes for CASNPPATETFF. Filled out from reference TRBV28 and TRBJ1-1, the complete variable domain reads DVKVTQSSRYLVKRTGEKVFLECVQDMDHENMFWYRQDPGLGLRLIYFSYDVKMKEKGDIPEGYSVSREKKERFSLILESASTNQTSMYLCASNPPATETFFGQGTRLTVV.

This clonotype was observed at least ten times. The gene calls are TRBV19 and TRBJ2-5; no reliable D call. With 3 bases removed from V and 7 bases from J, the gap between germline ends came to 15 bases. The CDR3 runs 14 residues. Per germline, CDR1 LNHDA and CDR2 SQIVND (reference sequence). CDR3 in amino acids: CASSIQDQPRTQYF. Here the CDR3 DNA reads TGTGCCAGTAGTATCCAGGACCAGCCCAGGACCCAGTACTTC.

This clonotype was recorded many times. This rearrangement joins TRBV29-1 to TRBJ2-7, with D tentatively TRBD2 (5 bases). The length of the CDR3 is 12 residues. Trimming shortened V by 5 bases and J by 0 bases, and 8 bases separated the two germline ends. Germline CDR1 is SQVTM and CDR2 is ANQGSEA. The CDR3 here is CSVKRTSYEQYF. The CDR3 DNA reads TGCAGCGTTAAGCGGACCTCCTACGAGCAGTACTTC.

This clonotype was seen many times. The chain is built from TRBV30 and TRBJ1-6, with 7 bases fitting TRBD1. This CDR3 is 15 amino acids long. Trimming cost V 4 bases and J 7 bases; bases outside gene matches: 10. Germline V gene data show CDR1 as GTSNPN and CDR2 as SVGIG (reference sequence). The CDR3 coding sequence is TGTGCCTGGACCCCAGGGACAGTTAAAAATTCACCCCTCCACTTT. It encodes CAWTPGTVKNSPLHF.

This clonotype was counted ten times or more. The V and J genes are TRBV7-9 and TRBJ2-4; D is ambiguous. Germline V gene sequence: CDR1 SEHNR, CDR2 FQNEAQ (reference sequence). The V gene lost 5 bases and the J gene lost 0 bases, with 5 bases spanning the gap. The CDR3 is 13 residues long. CDR3 sequence: CASSHLAKNIQYF. The DNA for the CDR3 is TGTGCCAGCAGCCATTTAGCCAAAAACATTCAGTACTTC.

Worth noting for this clonotype: Since a much larger clone is just one base distant, this may be a read error. The CDR3 protein is CASRRQDQHQHF. CDR3 in DNA: TGTGCCAGCAGGAGACAGGATCAGCACCAGCATTTT. The chain combines TRBV12-3 or TRBV12-4 with TRBJ1-5; a possible D gene is TRBD1 (6 bases). This CDR3 spans 12 amino acids.

This clonotype showed up many times. The chain combines TRBV5-1 with TRBJ1-1; D call uncertain. Germline lookup yields CDR1 SGHRS and CDR2 YFSETQ. This CDR3 contains 13 residues. The ends were cut back, 0 bases at V and 4 bases at J, with 7 bases in the middle. As DNA, the CDR3 is TGCGCCAGCAGCTTGGGGGTTGGCACTGAAGCTTTCTTT. The encoded protein is CASSLGVGTEAFF.

Comment on this clonotype: The CDR3 ends on some other residue instead of the conserved phenylalanine or tryptophan, so this is likely a read error. The CDR3: CASSLRGEQYL. CDR3 DNA: TGTGCCAGCAGCTTACGGGGCGAGCAGTACCTC. This rearrangement joins TRBV7-9 to TRBJ2-7; perhaps TRBD2 as D (5 bases). The CDR3 totals 11 residues. Germline-derived CDR1 and CDR2 are SEHNR and FQNEAQ (reference sequence). The ends were cut back, 2 bases at V and 6 bases at J, with 5 bases in the middle.